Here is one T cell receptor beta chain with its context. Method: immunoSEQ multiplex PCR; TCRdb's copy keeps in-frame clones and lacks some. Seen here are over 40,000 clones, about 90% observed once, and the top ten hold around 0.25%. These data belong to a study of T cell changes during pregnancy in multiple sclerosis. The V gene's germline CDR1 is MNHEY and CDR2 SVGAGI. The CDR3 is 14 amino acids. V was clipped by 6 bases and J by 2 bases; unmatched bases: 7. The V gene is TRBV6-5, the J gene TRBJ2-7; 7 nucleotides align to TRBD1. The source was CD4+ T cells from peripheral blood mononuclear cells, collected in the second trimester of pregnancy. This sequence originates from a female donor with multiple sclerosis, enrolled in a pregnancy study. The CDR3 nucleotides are TGTGCCAGCAGCCGGGACAGCTTGCCCTACGAGCAGTACTTC. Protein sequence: CASSRDSLPYEQYF.